Below, 3 T cell receptor beta chains from the same sample are listed, as sequenced in a study of T-cell reconstitution after alpha-beta-depleted transplantation in children. As it was prepared, the TCRbeta library received unique molecular identifiers. MiXCR was run by TCRdb on the PCR reads, yielding one entry per CDR3 protein. The top ten hold around 2.2% of the sample, which has 400,000 to 550,000 distinct CDR3 sequences, under 12% seen once. Sequenced here: PBMCs, sampled before TCRalphabeta/CD19-depleted stem cell transplant. Source of these receptors: a child younger than 10 with inherited bone marrow failure, due to receive a stem cell transplant.

There are many counts of this clonotype. The chain has TRBV10-3 and TRBJ2-3; D is possibly TRBD1 or TRBD2 (5 bases each). This CDR3 contains 15 residues. Germline loops: CDR1 ENHRY, CDR2 SYGVKD. Trimming removed 11 bases from V and 2 bases from J, with 20 bases in between. This CDR3 is CASRRAGTTTDTQYF. The DNA for the CDR3 is TGTGCCTCACGGCGGGCTGGGACGACCACAGATACGCAGTATTTT.

J is TRBJ2-7 and V is TRBV7-2, with no clear D. Trimming took off 5 bases at V and 3 bases at J, with 14 bases between the two ends. The germline CDR1 and CDR2 sequences are SGHTA and FQGNSA. This CDR3 region has 14 residues. Here the CDR3 DNA reads TGTGCCAGCAGCCCGGCCCGTTGGGGCTACGAGCAGTACTTC. This gives the protein CASSPARWGYEQYF.

This clonotype was counted at least ten times. The gene calls are TRBV21-1 and TRBJ1-6; TRBD1 is taken as the D call from the table, unchecked against the DNA. TRBV21-1 has pseudogene status. The CDR3 is 17 residues long. In DNA form, the CDR3 reads TGTGCCAGCAGCGGCAGCCTCCCCGGACAGGGAGGTTCACCCCTCCACTTT. It codes for CASSGSLPGQGGSPLHF.